This passage covers 30 T cell receptor beta chains from one sample sequenced in a study of CD8+CD57+ T cells in acquired aplastic anemia. All patients picked for sequencing had shown, by flow cytometry, an expansion of CD8+CD57+ cells. Profiles of TCR beta VDJ and CDR3 were generated from a genomic DNA template. TCRdb analysed the reads with MiXCR anew, one entry per CDR3 protein. The table includes about 180,000 distinct CDR3 sequences, 63% detected once. Sequencing was carried out using sorted CD4+, CD8+, or CD8+CD57+ T cells (not recorded which) from PBMCs. The receptor set was obtained from a human donor with aplastic anemia.

The chain uses TRBV7-2 and TRBJ2-1; D is perhaps TRBD2 (5 bases). Trimming shortened V by 4 bases and J by 8 bases, and 15 bases separated the two germline ends. The CDR3 covers 14 residues. The V gene's germline CDR1 is SGHTA and CDR2 FQGNSA. The CDR3 reads CASSSRAQSDEQFF. DNA of the CDR3: TGTGCCAGCAGCTCGCGGGCCCAGTCGGATGAGCAGTTCTTC. Variable domain in full (rest from reference TRBV7-2 and TRBJ2-1): GAGVSQSPSNKVTEKGKDVELRCDPISGHTALYWYRQSLGQGLEFLIYFQGNSAPDKSGLPSDRFSAERTGGSVSTLTIQRTQQEDSAVYLCASSSRAQSDEQFFGPGTRLTVL.

This clonotype was counted at least ten times. The CDR3 coding sequence is TGTGCCAGCAGCCCCCGTTCTGGAAACACCATATATTTT. Its translation: CASSPRSGNTIYF. The V gene is TRBV7-9, the J gene TRBJ1-3; D gene unclear. This CDR3 contains 13 residues. In germline, CDR1 is SEHNR, CDR2 FQNEAQ (reference sequence). Trimming took 5 bases from V and 1 from J, leaving 6 bases between them.

A remark on this clonotype: Just one base apart from a much larger clone, this may be a read error. This likely comes from a read error, as the CDR3 has no conserved phenylalanine or tryptophan at its end. The CDR3, as DNA: TGTGCCAGCAGCTTCCGGATGGGATATAGCAATCAGCCCCAGCATTGT. Translating it yields CASSFRMGYSNQPQHC. The rearrangement joins TRBV4-1 to TRBJ1-5; D not certain. CDR1 and CDR2 from the germline V gene are MGHRA and YSYEKL. This CDR3 has 16 residues.

This chain's CDR3 is CSAREFGTPYEQYF. In DNA, the CDR3 is TGCAGTGCTAGAGAGTTTGGGACCCCCTACGAGCAGTACTTC. This chain connects TRBV20-1 to TRBJ2-7, with D perhaps given as TRBD1 or TRBD2 (5 bases each). V was shortened by 0 bases and J by 2 bases, with 11 bases between the two germline ends. The CDR3 loop spans 14 amino acids. Germline V gene lookup returns CDR1 DFQATT and CDR2 SNEGSKA (reference sequence).

The V and J genes are TRBV20-1 and TRBJ2-4, with TRBD2 matching over 9 bases. CDR3 length equals 14 residues. Trimming took 6 bases from V and 8 from J; bases not matched to a gene: 11. The germline CDR1 and CDR2 sequences are DFQATT and SNEGSKA (reference sequence). This CDR3 is CSASTSGGLDIQYF. CDR3 nucleotides: TGCAGTGCCTCGACTAGCGGAGGGCTTGACATTCAGTACTTC.

The chain has TRBV19 and TRBJ1-2, with 9 bases matching TRBD1. V lost 0 bases to trimming and J lost 4 bases; unmatched junction nucleotides: 3. The CDR3 has 15 residues. CDR1 LNHDA and CDR2 SQIVND come from the germline V gene (reference sequence). In DNA form, the CDR3 reads TGTGCCAGTAGTATAGATGGGACAGGGAGCTATGGCTACACCTTC. Encoded protein: CASSIDGTGSYGYTF.

This sequence joins TRBV7-2 and TRBJ1-2; 9 nucleotides line up with TRBD1. V shed 4 bases, J shed 5 bases, and the junction held 11 bases outside the gene matches. CDR3 length: 16 residues. CDR1 and CDR2 from the germline V gene are SGHTA and FQGNSA. DNA for the CDR3: TGTGCCAGCAGCTCTGACTCCGGGACAGGGAAATATGGCTACACCTTC. This encodes CASSSDSGTGKYGYTF.

The chain has TRBV9 and TRBJ2-1; D possibly uses TRBD1 or TRBD2 (5 bases each). The V and J ends lost 1 base and 6 bases respectively, with 11 bases between them. The CDR3 has 14 amino acids. Germline-derived CDR1 and CDR2 are SGDLS and YYNGEE. CDR3 loop: CASSVSGTLNEQFF. The CDR3 nucleotides read TGTGCCAGCAGCGTATCAGGGACCCTCAATGAGCAGTTCTTC. Using reference TRBV9 and TRBJ2-1 for the parts outside the CDR3, the full variable domain is DSGVTQTPKHLITATGQRVTLRCSPRSGDLSVYWYQQSLDQGLQFLIQYYNGEERAKGNILERFSAQQFPDLHSELNLSSLELGDSALYFCASSVSGTLNEQFFGPGTRLTVL.

V usage is TRBV9 and J usage is TRBJ2-3; 7 bases line up with TRBD1. Germline values: CDR1 SGDLS, CDR2 YYNGEE. The CDR3 sequence is 16 residues long. With 4 bases clipped from V and 2 bases from J, the junction kept 10 bases outside the gene matches. CDR3 protein: CASSPPSGQNTDTQYF. Written as DNA, the CDR3 is TGTGCCAGCAGCCCACCTTCGGGACAGAACACAGATACGCAGTATTTT.

This clonotype came up many times. The V gene is TRBV6-5, the J gene TRBJ2-1; TRBD2 matches 8 bases. CDR1 and CDR2 from the germline V gene are MNHEY and SVGAGI. Germline trimming cut 7 bases from V and 5 bases from J; bases unmatched to any gene: 10. CDR3 size: 15 residues. The CDR3 DNA is TGTGCCAGCACCTCCAGCGGGGGAGGGAACAATGAGCAGTTCTTC. It encodes CASTSSGGGNNEQFF.

This chain joins TRBV7-8 and TRBJ2-1; 7 bases are shared with TRBD2. V was clipped by 3 bases and J by 8 bases; unmatched bases: 16. CDR1 SGHVS and CDR2 FQNEAQ come from the germline V gene. The CDR3 covers 17 residues. The CDR3: CASSFLPPGLRWDEQFF. The DNA of the CDR3 is TGTGCCAGCAGCTTCCTCCCGCCGGGACTACGTTGGGATGAGCAGTTCTTC.

Comments on this clonotype: One end of the junction is discordant with germline, which a read error may explain. The genes are TRBV2 and TRBJ2-2, with D perhaps given as TRBD1 or TRBD2 (6 bases each). The CDR3 contains 13 residues. The germline gives CDR1 SNHLY, CDR2 FYNNEI. CDR3 nucleotide sequence: TGTGCCAGCAGCGCAGGGGTCACCGGGGGGCTGTTTTTT. Translation: CASSAGVTGGLFF.

This clonotype was seen many times. This rearrangement joins TRBV19 to TRBJ2-1; TRBD1 matches at 11 bases. Trimming took 3 bases from V and 7 from J; bases not matched to a gene: 2. The length of the CDR3 is 14 residues. The germline CDR1 and CDR2 sequences are LNHDA and SQIVND (reference sequence). The CDR3 sequence: CASSMGQGVNEQFF. As DNA, the CDR3 is TGTGCCAGTAGTATGGGACAGGGGGTAAATGAGCAGTTCTTC.

This clonotype was seen many times. The V gene is TRBV14, the J gene TRBJ2-7; D possibly uses TRBD1 or TRBD2 (6 bases each). This CDR3 contains 17 residues. Per germline, CDR1 SGHDN and CDR2 FVKESK. V lost 1 base and J lost 4, with 20 bases in between. The CDR3: CASSQAFFSGAGYEQYF. In nucleotides, the CDR3 is TGTGCCAGCAGCCAAGCGTTTTTTTCGGGGGCTGGGTACGAGCAGTACTTC.

This chain uses TRBV2 with TRBJ1-3; D perhaps matches TRBD1 (5 bases). The V gene's germline CDR1 is SNHLY and CDR2 FYNNEI. V shed 5 bases and J shed 0 bases, with 14 bases lying between them. This CDR3 has 16 amino acids. CDR3 bases: TGTGCCAGCAGTCCCGGGACTGTAGACTCTGGAAACACCATATATTTT. It encodes CASSPGTVDSGNTIYF.

This sequence joins TRBV5-4 and TRBJ2-7, with a weak D call TRBD1 (5 bases). There are 13 residues in the CDR3. Trimming cost V 7 bases and J 5 bases, with 16 bases left between them. Per the germline V gene, CDR1 is SGHNT and CDR2 is YYREEE (reference sequence). Here the CDR3 reads CASSVGGAHEQYF. CDR3 DNA: TGTGCCAGCTCAGTGGGTGGGGCCCACGAGCAGTACTTC.

This clonotype was found many times. This chain joins TRBV12-3 or TRBV12-4 and TRBJ1-1; D is possibly TRBD1 (5 bases). The CDR3 has 13 residues. The V gene lost 5 bases and the J gene lost 4 bases, with 11 bases spanning the gap. The CDR3 region has the DNA TGTGCCAGCAGTCCGGGGACGGCCACTGAAGCTTTCTTT. It encodes CASSPGTATEAFF.

The rearrangement links TRBV20-1 to TRBJ2-3; D is unresolved. The CDR3 is made up of 13 amino acids. CDR1 and CDR2 from the germline V gene are DFQATT and SNEGSKA (reference sequence). V was clipped by 0 bases and J by 6 bases, with 10 bases between them. CDR3 protein: CSARDLVVDTQYF. In nucleotides, the CDR3 is TGCAGTGCTAGAGATCTCGTTGTGGATACGCAGTATTTT.

This clonotype came up many times. V gene TRBV12-3 or TRBV12-4 combines with J gene TRBJ2-7; 7 bases agree with TRBD2. V dropped 6 bases and J dropped 4; count of bases not matched to a gene: 18. The CDR3 extends over 17 amino acids. CDR3 in DNA: TGTGCCAGCAGCCCCTCGGGGAGGGGAGGACCCAGGTACGAGCAGTACTTC. Residues: CASSPSGRGGPRYEQYF.

This rearrangement joins TRBV7-9 to TRBJ2-1; TRBD1 matches at 9 bases. This CDR3 is 15 amino acids long. V dropped 9 bases and J dropped 2; count of bases not matched to a gene: 8. CDR1 and CDR2 (germline): SEHNR, FQNEAQ (reference sequence). The DNA for the CDR3 is TGTGCCAGTAGTAGACAGGGGGGCACCTACAATGAGCAGTTCTTC. This translates into CASSRQGGTYNEQFF.

The V call is TRBV7-6, the J call TRBJ2-3; D remains ambiguous. This CDR3 is 16 amino acids long. Looked up from germline, CDR1 is SGHVS and CDR2 is FNYEAQ. Trimming removed 1 base at V and 1 base at J, with 12 bases between. The CDR3 DNA follows: TGTGCCAGCAGCTTAGGGCACATGATCGGCACAGATACGCAGTATTTT. It yields the protein CASSLGHMIGTDTQYF.

This clonotype was detected many times. The chain recombines TRBV20-1 with TRBJ2-5; D remains unclear. CDR1 and CDR2 (germline): DFQATT, SNEGSKA (reference sequence). V was cut by 0 bases and J by 4 bases, with 18 bases left in between. This CDR3 spans 16 amino acids. The CDR3 sequence is CSARDLGRAALETQYF. For the CDR3, the DNA is TGCAGTGCTAGAGATTTAGGCCGGGCGGCGTTAGAGACCCAGTACTTC.

The chain employs TRBV20-1 and TRBJ2-5; 8 bases agree with TRBD1. Germline CDR1 and CDR2: DFQATT and SNEGSKA (reference sequence). The CDR3 sequence is 15 residues long. J lost 1 base, V lost 4 bases, and 8 bases had no gene match. The CDR3 loop reads CSATTGQGSQETQYF. The CDR3, as DNA: TGCAGTGCTACCACCGGACAGGGAAGCCAAGAGACCCAGTACTTC.

The chain recombines TRBV12-3 or TRBV12-4 with TRBJ2-1; 8 bases map to TRBD1. V lost 8 bases and J lost 0; bases outside the gene matches: 3. The CDR3 runs 14 residues. In DNA form, the CDR3 reads TGTGCCAGCGGGACAGGCCTCTCCTACAATGAGCAGTTCTTC. The encoded protein is CASGTGLSYNEQFF.

The chain recombines TRBV6-1 with TRBJ1-2; 8 bases map to TRBD1. Looked up from germline, CDR1 is MNHNS and CDR2 is SASEGT. Trimming removed 6 bases from V and 8 bases from J; junction bases left unmatched: 11. The CDR3 spans 14 residues. CDR3 sequence reads: CASSQLQGARGYTF. In nucleotides, the CDR3 is TGTGCCAGCAGCCAGCTTCAGGGGGCGCGGGGCTACACCTTC.

The rearrangement joins TRBV2 to TRBJ2-1; D might be TRBD2 (5 bases). With 4 bases removed from V and 8 bases from J, the gap between germline ends came to 9 bases. CDR1 and CDR2 (germline): SNHLY, FYNNEI. CDR3 size: 12 residues. The CDR3: CASSGTSHEQFF. Here the CDR3 DNA reads TGTGCCAGCAGTGGGACTTCCCATGAGCAGTTCTTC.

The table lists this clonotype with many counts. This chain joins TRBV2 and TRBJ1-2; 9 bases line up with TRBD1. The length of the CDR3 is 20 residues. With 0 bases clipped from V and 3 bases from J, the junction kept 17 bases outside the gene matches. From germline, CDR1 is SNHLY and CDR2 FYNNEI. The CDR3 loop reads CASSEALQPRPGQGDYGYTF. CDR3 nucleotide sequence: TGTGCCAGCAGTGAAGCGCTTCAACCCCGACCGGGACAGGGAGACTATGGCTACACCTTC.

With respect to this clonotype: Germline and junction disagree at one end, which may indicate a read error. The gene calls are TRBV6-1 and TRBJ1-6, with no clear D. Germline-derived CDR1 and CDR2 are MNHNS and SASEGT. The CDR3 extends over 14 amino acids. CDR3 protein: CANSAGQYNSPLHF. Here the CDR3 DNA reads TGTGCCAACAGTGCCGGGCAGTATAATTCACCCCTCCACTTT.

About this clonotype: This may arise from a read error, as a much more abundant clone is one base away. The chain employs TRBV5-8 and TRBJ2-3; D may be TRBD2 (7 bases). The CDR3 is made up of 16 amino acids. The V end was cut by 3 bases, the J end by 2 bases, with 16 bases between. The germline gives CDR1 SGHTS, CDR2 YDEGEE. The CDR3: CASSYGGRRPTDTQYF. The CDR3 DNA is TGTGCCAGCAGCTACGGGGGGCGCAGACCCACAGATACGCAGTATTTT. The full variable domain, with the rest looked up from reference TRBV5-8 and TRBJ2-3, is EAGVTQSPTHLIKTRGQQATLRCSPISGHTSVYWYQQALGLGLQFLLWYDEGEERNRGNFPPRFSGRQFPNYSSELNVNALELEDSALYLCASSYGGRRPTDTQYFGPGTRLTVL.

The chain has TRBV28 and TRBJ1-6, with D possibly matching TRBD1 (5 bases). The CDR3 totals 14 residues. V lost 2 bases, J lost 10 bases, and 12 bases lay in between. CDR1 is MDHEN and CDR2 is SYDVKM in the germline V gene. The CDR3 coding sequence is TGTGCCAGCAGTTTAGTAGGGGATGGGTCACCCCTCCACTTT. Amino acid sequence: CASSLVGDGSPLHF. Looking up the rest from reference TRBV28 and TRBJ1-6 gives the full variable domain: DVKVTQSSRYLVKRTGEKVFLECVQDMDHENMFWYRQDPGLGLRLIYFSYDVKMKEKGDIPEGYSVSREKKERFSLILESASTNQTSMYLCASSLVGDGSPLHFGNGTRLTVT.